This TCR beta chain was sequenced during a study of blood T cell repertoires in COVID-19. On the study more broadly: PBMCs, B-cell-depleted T cells, or T cells provided the cDNA or gDNA that made up the material.

This clone was seen a few times. Patients at the Seattle site were enrolled during active infection and followed longitudinally. CDR1 and CDR2 (germline): GTSNPN, SVGIG (reference sequence). Deletions cut 0 bases from V and 0 bases from J, with 8 bases between. The CDR3 totals 14 residues. Libraries were prepared by immunoSEQ multiplex PCR; TCRdb keeps only in-frame clonotypes and omits some of them. The sample holds about 140,000 clones, roughly 90% seen once. This TCR came from a human donor with COVID-19, enrolled during active disease. The donor label of this sample is uncertain. The sample consisted of peripheral blood. V gene TRBV30 combines with J gene TRBJ1-1; possible D gene TRBD1, 5 bases. CDR3 DNA: TGTGCCTGGAGTGTCGGGGGATTGAACACTGAAGCTTTCTTT. Translation: CAWSVGGLNTEAFF.